This is a list of T cell receptor beta chains from one sample in a study of T cells after yellow fever vaccination. MiXCR, run by TCRdb on the 5' RACE reads, gives a single entry per CDR3 protein. The sample has about 350,000 distinct CDR3 sequences; under 14% are singletons. The source was PBMCs, collected on the day of the first yellow fever vaccination. Receptors were obtained from a man aged 18-30 years who received the YFV17D yellow fever vaccine. The CDR3 runs from the conserved cysteine through the conserved F or W. The order of the fields is J gene, V gene, clone size, D gene, CDR3 protein, CDR3 DNA. A D gene is named only where the DNA matches it firmly. Clone size appears in some rows only: once, few, many, or a class for an expanded clone.

J: TRBJ1-2
V: TRBV14
size: .
D: TRBD1
CDR3: CASSQGRYGQVLGYTF
DNA: TGTGCCAGCAGCCAGGGGCGGTATGGACAGGTCCTTGGCTACACCTTC

J: TRBJ2-5
V: TRBV12-3/TRBV12-4
size: many
D: .
CDR3: CASSFRGAETQYF
DNA: TGTGCCAGCAGTTTCCGGGGGGCAGAGACCCAGTACTTC

J: TRBJ1-1
V: TRBV5-1
size: .
D: .
CDR3: CASSPSLGNTEAFF
DNA: TGCGCCAGCAGCCCCAGTCTCGGGAACACTGAAGCTTTCTTT

J: TRBJ2-5
V: TRBV7-2
size: many
D: .
CDR3: CASSLGGSQETQYF
DNA: TGTGCCAGCAGCTTAGGAGGAAGCCAAGAGACCCAGTACTTC

J: TRBJ2-4
V: TRBV5-4
size: few
D: .
CDR3: CASSFWGGADKNIQYF
DNA: TGTGCCAGCAGCTTTTGGGGGGGGGCGGACAAAAACATTCAGTACTTC

J: TRBJ2-5
V: TRBV18
size: .
D: .
CDR3: CASSPPGSRETQYF
DNA: TGTGCCAGCAGCCCGCCAGGGAGTAGGGAGACCCAGTACTTC

J: TRBJ2-3
V: TRBV11-2
size: many
D: TRBD2
CDR3: CASSLGPTSGGSQYF
DNA: TGTGCCAGCAGCTTAGGCCCGACTAGCGGGGGTTCGCAGTATTTT

J: TRBJ1-2
V: TRBV12-3/TRBV12-4
size: .
D: .
CDR3: CASRSGDLYGYTF
DNA: TGTGCCAGCAGGTCAGGGGATCTCTATGGCTACACCTTC

J: TRBJ2-5
V: TRBV28
size: few
D: .
CDR3: CASRAAGRETQYF
DNA: TGTGCCAGCCGAGCGGCGGGACGCGAGACCCAGTACTTC

J: TRBJ2-6
V: TRBV20-1
size: .
D: TRBD1
CDR3: CSAKPGQGLAGANVLTF
DNA: TGCAGTGCGAAACCGGGACAGGGTTTGGCTGGCGCCAACGTCCTGACTTTC

J: TRBJ2-2
V: TRBV4-2
size: many
D: TRBD2
CDR3: CASSQEGSGGSNTGELFF
DNA: TGTGCCAGCAGCCAAGAGGGTAGCGGGGGCTCGAACACCGGGGAGCTGTTTTTT

J: TRBJ2-2
V: TRBV6-2/TRBV6-3
size: many
D: .
CDR3: CASREGREATGELFF
DNA: TGTGCCAGCAGAGAGGGTAGGGAGGCCACCGGGGAGCTGTTTTTT

J: TRBJ2-3
V: TRBV4-3
size: few
D: TRBD1
CDR3: CASSQGRGRDTQYF
DNA: TGCGCCAGCAGCCAAGGCAGGGGGAGAGATACGCAGTATTTT

J: TRBJ2-1
V: TRBV11-2
size: few
D: TRBD2
CDR3: CASSFDGLAGGSLRDEQFF
DNA: TGTGCCAGCAGCTTTGACGGACTAGCGGGGGGGAGCTTGCGGGATGAGCAGTTCTTC

J: TRBJ2-1
V: TRBV18
size: .
D: TRBD1
CDR3: CASSRGPGQESNEQFF
DNA: TGTGCCAGCTCACGGGGCCCGGGACAGGAATCGAATGAGCAGTTCTTC

J: TRBJ1-1
V: TRBV19
size: .
D: .
CDR3: CASRSQVNTEAFF
DNA: TGTGCCAGTAGATCCCAGGTCAACACTGAAGCTTTCTTT

J: TRBJ1-2
V: TRBV14
size: few
D: .
CDR3: CASSQDGGVFYGYTF
DNA: TGTGCCAGCAGCCAAGATGGCGGGGTTTTCTATGGCTACACCTTC

J: TRBJ2-3
V: TRBV9
size: few
D: .
CDR3: CASGWDTQYF
DNA: TGTGCCTCCGGGTGGGATACGCAGTATTTT

J: TRBJ2-3
V: TRBV13
size: .
D: .
CDR3: CASSQIGTDTQYF
DNA: TGTGCCAGCAGCCAGATCGGCACAGATACGCAGTATTTT

J: TRBJ2-1
V: TRBV5-1
size: .
D: .
CDR3: CASSFNGGEQFF
DNA: TGCGCCAGCAGCTTCAACGGCGGGGAGCAGTTCTTC

J: TRBJ2-5
V: TRBV20-1
size: many
D: TRBD2
CDR3: CSARGLAAPLQETQYF
DNA: TGCAGTGCTAGAGGACTAGCGGCGCCCCTCCAAGAGACCCAGTACTTC

J: TRBJ2-7
V: TRBV15
size: few
D: TRBD1
CDR3: CATSRDALSTGGSYEQYF
DNA: TGTGCCACCAGCAGAGACGCATTGTCGACAGGGGGCTCCTACGAGCAGTACTTC

J: TRBJ2-7
V: TRBV12-3/TRBV12-4
size: .
D: .
CDR3: CASSLAPSIGEQYF
DNA: TGTGCCAGCAGTTTAGCGCCGTCTATTGGTGAGCAGTACTTC

J: TRBJ2-5
V: TRBV6-1
size: few
D: TRBD1
CDR3: CASSKGGPETQYF
DNA: TGTGCCAGCAGTAAAGGGGGCCCAGAGACCCAGTACTTC

J: TRBJ2-5
V: TRBV9
size: .
D: .
CDR3: CASSVLTQYF
DNA: TGTGCCAGCAGCGTATTGACCCAGTACTTC

J: TRBJ2-1
V: TRBV7-2
size: few
D: .
CDR3: CASSRPRRGDSYNEQFF
DNA: TGTGCCAGCAGCCGACCGAGGCGGGGCGACTCCTACAATGAGCAGTTCTTC

J: TRBJ1-1
V: TRBV20-1
size: .
D: .
CDR3: CSASPTNEAFF
DNA: TGCAGTGCTAGTCCTACCAATGAAGCTTTCTTT

J: TRBJ1-2
V: TRBV2
size: few
D: .
CDR3: CASSLGPGGGYGYTF
DNA: TGTGCCAGCAGTCTTGGTCCCGGTGGGGGCTATGGCTACACCTTC

J: TRBJ2-2
V: TRBV6-2/TRBV6-3
size: few
D: .
CDR3: CASSPRTSLGARELFF
DNA: TGTGCCAGCAGTCCGCGGACATCCCTTGGCGCCCGGGAGCTGTTTTTT

J: TRBJ2-7
V: TRBV5-5
size: few
D: .
CDR3: CASSSGRTEIYEQYF
DNA: TGTGCCAGCAGCTCCGGGCGGACAGAAATATACGAGCAGTACTTC

J: TRBJ2-1
V: TRBV5-5
size: many
D: .
CDR3: CASSLRDAEKFF
DNA: TGTGCCAGCAGCCTCCGGGACGCGGAGAAATTCTTC

J: TRBJ2-1
V: TRBV20-1
size: .
D: TRBD2
CDR3: CSARDPGLAYNEQFF
DNA: TGCAGTGCTAGAGACCCGGGACTAGCATACAATGAGCAGTTCTTC

J: TRBJ1-5
V: TRBV7-2
size: few
D: .
CDR3: CASSSRVTQPQHF
DNA: TGTGCCAGCAGCTCGAGGGTCACTCAGCCCCAGCATTTT

J: TRBJ2-7
V: TRBV7-2
size: few
D: .
CDR3: CASSFLRAFRGEQYF
DNA: TGTGCCAGCAGCTTCCTCCGGGCCTTTAGGGGCGAGCAGTACTTC

J: TRBJ1-5
V: TRBV4-1
size: few
D: .
CDR3: CASSQGTVSQPQHF
DNA: TGCGCCAGCAGCCAAGGGACAGTATCCCAGCCCCAGCATTTT

J: TRBJ2-7
V: TRBV7-2
size: .
D: TRBD1
CDR3: CASSLEDRAYEQYF
DNA: TGTGCCAGCAGCTTAGAGGACAGGGCCTACGAGCAGTACTTC

J: TRBJ2-2
V: TRBV18
size: few
D: .
CDR3: CASSPAGRNTGELFF
DNA: TGTGCCAGCTCACCTGCGGGGAGAAACACCGGGGAGCTGTTTTTT

J: TRBJ1-1
V: TRBV7-9
size: few
D: .
CDR3: CASSLRRRGEAFF
DNA: TGTGCCAGCAGCTTACGTCGGAGGGGGGAAGCTTTCTTT

J: TRBJ2-1
V: TRBV7-9
size: .
D: .
CDR3: CASRPPGNEQFF
DNA: TGTGCCAGCAGACCTCCGGGGAATGAGCAGTTCTTC